These 13 T cell receptor beta chains were sequenced from one sample in a study of blood T cell repertoires in COVID-19. Repertoires were generated with immunoSEQ multiplex PCR, while TCRdb's copy carries only in-frame clones and drops some. The data contain roughly 150,000 clones, 80% to 85% of them singletons. The sample consisted of peripheral blood. These receptors all come from a man between 65 and 79 years old with active or convalescent COVID-19.

This chain links TRBV30 with TRBJ2-5; D uncertain. V lost 3 bases and J 2 bases, leaving 10 bases between the germline ends. This CDR3 is 13 amino acids long. Germline V CDR1 and CDR2: GTSNPN, SVGIG (reference sequence). The CDR3 is CAWSLGPQETQYF. The DNA for the CDR3 is TGTGCCTGGAGCCTCGGTCCGCAAGAGACCCAGTACTTC.

The chain combines TRBV6-4 with TRBJ1-2; D uncertain. The V end was cut by 7 bases, the J end by 2 bases, with 14 bases between. This CDR3 is 14 amino acids long. The germline CDR1 and CDR2 sequences are MRHNA and SNTAGT. The CDR3 is CASKDGDRNYGYTF. In DNA form, the CDR3 reads TGTGCCAGCAAGGACGGGGATCGAAACTATGGCTACACCTTC.

CDR3 in amino acids: CASSPTGTGSHEQYF. The CDR3 nucleotides are TGTGCCAGCTCACCGACCGGGACAGGGTCCCACGAGCAGTACTTC. The chain employs TRBV18 and TRBJ2-7, with 9 bases identical to TRBD1. The CDR3 covers 15 residues. The trim removed 3 bases at V and 5 bases at J, leaving 8 bases unmatched. Looked up from germline, CDR1 is KGHSH and CDR2 is LQKENI.

This clone was found a few times. The rearrangement joins TRBV27 to TRBJ2-7; D might be TRBD2 (5 bases). This CDR3 is 12 amino acids long. Trimming cost V 4 bases and J 6 bases, with 10 bases left between them. Germline values: CDR1 MNHEY, CDR2 SMNVEV (reference sequence). Here the CDR3 DNA reads TGTGCCAGCAGTTCCACCGGGATCGAGCAGTACTTC. Amino acids: CASSSTGIEQYF.

The V and J genes are TRBV11-2 and TRBJ1-1; D ambiguous. CDR1 and CDR2 (germline): SGHAT, FQNNGV. There are 12 residues in the CDR3. CDR3 region: CGWGGRNTEAFF. The CDR3 DNA is TGTGGGTGGGGAGGTAGGAACACTGAAGCTTTCTTT.

The chain recombines TRBV6-5 with TRBJ2-1; no reliable D call. CDR1 MNHEY and CDR2 SVGAGI come from the germline V gene. The CDR3 is 11 amino acids. V was clipped by 6 bases and J by 4 bases, with 4 bases between them. The CDR3 coding sequence is TGTGCCAGCAGCCGTTACAATGAGCAGTTCTTC. It translates to CASSRYNEQFF.

The chain couples TRBV15 to TRBJ1-3; D may be TRBD1 (5 bases). Between the trimmed V and J ends, which lost 0 bases and 6 bases, there was a span of 12 bases. Germline V gene sequence: CDR1 LNHNV, CDR2 YYDKDF (reference sequence). This CDR3 contains 15 residues. The CDR3 protein is CATSRDGGSENTIYF. The CDR3 DNA reads TGTGCCACCAGCAGAGATGGGGGGAGCGAAAACACCATATATTTT.

This clone was seen only once. The chain links TRBV28 to TRBJ2-1, with 10 positions matching TRBD2. The CDR3 is 15 residues long. The V segment lost 2 bases and the J segment 7 bases; nucleotides outside the gene matches: 5. The germline V gene encodes CDR1 MDHEN and CDR2 SYDVKM. Here the CDR3 reads CASSLPGTSVNEQFF. The CDR3 DNA sequence: TGTGCCAGCAGTTTACCCGGGACTAGCGTTAATGAGCAGTTCTTC.

The V call is TRBV7-2, the J call TRBJ2-1; D is uncertain. The CDR3 is made up of 16 amino acids. Germline CDR1 and CDR2: SGHTA and FQGNSA. V lost 1 base, J lost 2 bases, and 12 bases lay in between. CDR3 bases: TGTGCCAGCAGCTTAGTCGCGGCAGTCACCTACAATGAGCAGTTCTTC. Amino acids: CASSLVAAVTYNEQFF.

With regard to this clone: The same CDR3 is also encoded by other DNA sequences in this sample. CDR3 protein: CASSPNRDEQYF. The CDR3, as DNA: TGTGCCAGCTCACCAAACAGGGACGAGCAGTACTTC. The V call is TRBV18, the J call TRBJ2-7; perhaps TRBD1 as D (6 bases). V was trimmed by 2 bases and J by 5 bases, leaving 7 bases between them. Germline V gives CDR1 KGHSH, CDR2 LQKENI. CDR3 length: 12 residues. The whole variable domain, filled in from reference TRBV18 and TRBJ2-7, reads NAGVMQNPRHLVRRRGQEARLRCSPMKGHSHVYWYRQLPEEGLKFMVYLQKENIIDESGMPKERFSAEFPKEGPSILRIQQVVRGDSAAYFCASSPNRDEQYFGPGTRLTVT.

The chain recombines TRBV7-2 with TRBJ1-1, with 7 bases aligning to TRBD1. V lost 5 bases and J lost 1; bases outside the gene matches: 1. This CDR3 has 13 amino acids. Germline V lookup: CDR1 SGHTA, CDR2 FQGNSA. The CDR3 is CASSRDRNTEAFF. The CDR3 DNA reads TGTGCCAGCAGCCGGGACAGGAACACTGAAGCTTTCTTT.

The rearrangement joins TRBV3-1 (or the pseudogene TRBV3-2) to TRBJ2-7; weak D call: TRBD1 (7 bases). The CDR3 extends over 13 amino acids. CDR1 LGHDT and CDR2 YNNKEL come from the germline V gene (reference sequence). V gave up 4 bases and J gave up 7 bases, with 14 bases separating them. CDR3 region: CASSPRQGGEQYF. The CDR3 DNA reads as TGTGCCAGCAGCCCGCGACAGGGAGGAGAGCAGTACTTC.

The rearrangement links TRBV28 to TRBJ2-7; 8 nucleotides match TRBD1. Per the germline V gene, CDR1 is MDHEN and CDR2 is SYDVKM. This CDR3 region has 15 residues. The ends lost 4 bases at V and 4 bases at J; junction bases unmatched: 9. CDR3: CASSSFRQGSYEQYF. For the CDR3, the DNA is TGTGCCAGCAGTTCCTTCCGACAGGGGTCATACGAGCAGTACTTC. Based on the CDR3 plus reference TRBV28 and TRBJ2-7, the full variable domain is DVKVTQSSRYLVKRTGEKVFLECVQDMDHENMFWYRQDPGLGLRLIYFSYDVKMKEKGDIPEGYSVSREKKERFSLILESASTNQTSMYLCASSSFRQGSYEQYFGPGTRLTVT.